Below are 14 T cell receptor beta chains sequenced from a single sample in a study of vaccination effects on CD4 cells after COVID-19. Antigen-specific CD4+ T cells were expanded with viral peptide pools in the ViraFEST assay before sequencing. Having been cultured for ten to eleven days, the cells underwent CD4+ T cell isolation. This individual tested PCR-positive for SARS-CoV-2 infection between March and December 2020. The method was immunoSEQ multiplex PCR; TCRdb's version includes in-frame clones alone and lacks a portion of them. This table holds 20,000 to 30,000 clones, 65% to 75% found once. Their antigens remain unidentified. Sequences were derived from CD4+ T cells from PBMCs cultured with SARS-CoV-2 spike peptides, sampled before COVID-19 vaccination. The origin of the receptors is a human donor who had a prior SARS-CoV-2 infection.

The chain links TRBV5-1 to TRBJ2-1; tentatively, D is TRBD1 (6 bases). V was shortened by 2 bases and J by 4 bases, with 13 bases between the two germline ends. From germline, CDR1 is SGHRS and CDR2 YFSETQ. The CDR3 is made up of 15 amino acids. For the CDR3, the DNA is TGCGCCAGCAGCTTCCGGGACACTATGTACAATGAGCAGTTCTTC. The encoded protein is CASSFRDTMYNEQFF. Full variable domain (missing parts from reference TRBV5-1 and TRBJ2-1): KAGVTQTPRYLIKTRGQQVTLSCSPISGHRSVSWYQQTPGQGLQFLFEYFSETQRNKGNFPGRFSGRQFSNSRSEMNVSTLELGDSALYLCASSFRDTMYNEQFFGPGTRLTVL.

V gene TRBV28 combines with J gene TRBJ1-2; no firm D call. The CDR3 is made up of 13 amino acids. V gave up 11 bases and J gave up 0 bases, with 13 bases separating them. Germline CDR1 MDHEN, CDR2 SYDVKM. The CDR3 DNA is TGTGCCGTTCGGAGCACCACTAACTATGGCTACACCTTC. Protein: CAVRSTTNYGYTF.

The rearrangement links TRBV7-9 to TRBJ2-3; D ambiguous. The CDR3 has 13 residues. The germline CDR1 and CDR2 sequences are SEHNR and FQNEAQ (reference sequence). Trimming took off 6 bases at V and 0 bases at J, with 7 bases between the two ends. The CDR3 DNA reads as TGTGCCAGCAGGCCAACTAGCACAGATACGCAGTATTTT. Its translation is CASRPTSTDTQYF.

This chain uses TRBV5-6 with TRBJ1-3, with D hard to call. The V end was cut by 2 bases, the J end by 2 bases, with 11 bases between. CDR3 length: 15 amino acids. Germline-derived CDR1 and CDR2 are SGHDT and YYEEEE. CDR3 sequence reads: CASSFGRAAGNTIYF. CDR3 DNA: TGTGCCAGCAGCTTCGGACGCGCCGCTGGAAACACCATATATTTT.

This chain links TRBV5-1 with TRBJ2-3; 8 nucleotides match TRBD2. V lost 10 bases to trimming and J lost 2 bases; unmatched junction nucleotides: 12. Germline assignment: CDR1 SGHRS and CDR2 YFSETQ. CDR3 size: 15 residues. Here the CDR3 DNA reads TGCGCCGCCAAGGAAGGCGGGGGGTCCACAGATACGCAGTATTTT. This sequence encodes CAAKEGGGSTDTQYF.

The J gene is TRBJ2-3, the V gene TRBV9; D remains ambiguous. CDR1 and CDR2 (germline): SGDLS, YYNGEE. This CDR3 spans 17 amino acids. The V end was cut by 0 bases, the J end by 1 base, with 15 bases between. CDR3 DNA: TGTGCCAGCAGCGTAGAGAGTGGGGTGACTGGCACAGATACGCAGTATTTT. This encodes CASSVESGVTGTDTQYF.

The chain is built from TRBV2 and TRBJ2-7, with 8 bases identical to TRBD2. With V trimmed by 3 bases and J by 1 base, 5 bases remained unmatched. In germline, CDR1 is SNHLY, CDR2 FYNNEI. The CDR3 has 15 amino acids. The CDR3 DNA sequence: TGTGCCAGCAGTGAGGTTTCTAGCGGGTCCTACGAGCAGTACTTC. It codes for CASSEVSSGSYEQYF.

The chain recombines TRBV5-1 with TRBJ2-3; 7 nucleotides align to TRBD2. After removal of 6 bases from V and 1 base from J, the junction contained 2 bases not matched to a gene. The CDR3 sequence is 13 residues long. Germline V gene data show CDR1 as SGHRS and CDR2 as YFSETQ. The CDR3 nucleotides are TGCGCCAGCACGACTAGCCGCACAGATACGCAGTATTTT. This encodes CASTTSRTDTQYF.

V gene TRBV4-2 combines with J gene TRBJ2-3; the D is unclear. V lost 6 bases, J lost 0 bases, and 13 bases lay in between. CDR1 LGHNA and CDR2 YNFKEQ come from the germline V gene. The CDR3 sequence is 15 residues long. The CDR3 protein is CASSHDRASTDTQYF. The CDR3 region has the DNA TGTGCCAGCAGTCACGACCGGGCGAGCACAGATACGCAGTATTTT.

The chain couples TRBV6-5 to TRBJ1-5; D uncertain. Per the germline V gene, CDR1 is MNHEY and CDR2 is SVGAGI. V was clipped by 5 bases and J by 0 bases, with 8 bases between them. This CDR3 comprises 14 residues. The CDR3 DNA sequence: TGTGCCAGCAGTAACGCCTATAGCAATCAGCCCCAGCATTTT. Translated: CASSNAYSNQPQHF.

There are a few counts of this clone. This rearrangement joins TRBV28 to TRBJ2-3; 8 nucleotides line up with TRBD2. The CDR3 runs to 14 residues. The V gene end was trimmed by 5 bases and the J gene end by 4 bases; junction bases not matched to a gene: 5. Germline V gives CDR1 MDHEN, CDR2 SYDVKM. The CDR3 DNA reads TGTGCCAGCAGTCGCGGACTAGCATCAGATACGCAGTATTTT. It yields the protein CASSRGLASDTQYF. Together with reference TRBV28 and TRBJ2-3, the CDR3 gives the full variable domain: DVKVTQSSRYLVKRTGEKVFLECVQDMDHENMFWYRQDPGLGLRLIYFSYDVKMKEKGDIPEGYSVSREKKERFSLILESASTNQTSMYLCASSRGLASDTQYFGPGTRLTVL.

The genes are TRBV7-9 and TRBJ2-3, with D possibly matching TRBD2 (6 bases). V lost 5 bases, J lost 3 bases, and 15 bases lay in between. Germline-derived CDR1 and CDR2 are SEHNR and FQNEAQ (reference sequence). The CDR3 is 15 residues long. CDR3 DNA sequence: TGTGCCAGCAGCATGGGACTTGTAAGGACAGATACGCAGTATTTT. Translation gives CASSMGLVRTDTQYF.

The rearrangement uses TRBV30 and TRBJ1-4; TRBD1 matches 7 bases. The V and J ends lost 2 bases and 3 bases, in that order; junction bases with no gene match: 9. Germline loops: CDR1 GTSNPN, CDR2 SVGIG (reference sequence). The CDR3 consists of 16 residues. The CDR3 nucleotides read TGTGCCTGGAGTCCTTCTAAACAGGGGCCTAATGAAAAACTGTTTTTT. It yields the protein CAWSPSKQGPNEKLFF.

The CDR3 is CASSLFSGETYEQYF. CDR3 coding DNA: TGTGCCAGTAGTCTCTTTAGCGGTGAAACCTACGAGCAGTACTTC. The V and J genes are TRBV19 and TRBJ2-7; possible D gene TRBD2, 6 bases. CDR1 is LNHDA, CDR2 SQIVND, per germline (reference sequence). V gave up 5 bases and J gave up 2 bases, with 16 bases separating them. The CDR3 consists of 15 residues.